Sequencing of this T cell receptor beta chain was carried out in a study of blood T cell repertoires in COVID-19. Generated by immunoSEQ multiplex PCR, the TCRdb table keeps only in-frame clones and is missing some. Counted here are around 330,000 clones, 88% occurring once; the ten biggest clones make up around 1.6%. A few counts support this clone. Trimming took 2 bases from V and 8 from J; bases not matched to a gene: 4. Germline V gives CDR1 SGHRS, CDR2 YFSETQ. The CDR3 runs to 15 residues. The sequenced sample was peripheral blood. The sequence came from a woman aged 25-40 years with COVID-19, enrolled during active disease. The V call is TRBV5-1, the J call TRBJ1-6, with 10 bases matching TRBD1. CDR3 loop: CASSLLGTGDSPLHF. Here the CDR3 DNA reads TGCGCCAGCAGCTTACTGGGGACAGGGGATTCACCCCTCCACTTT.